A single sample gave rise to the 21 T cell receptor beta chains below, sequenced in a study of blood T cells in healthy people across ages. Sample-barcoded 5' priming and a J-beta primer mix drove a second PCR of about 6 to 11 cycles. TCRdb reprocessed the 5' RACE reads via MiXCR and lists one record per CDR3 protein. The profile shows about 600,000 distinct CDR3 sequences, less than 60% of them singletons. Specimen: blood. Receptors originate from a man at least 80 years old in good health.

This clonotype came up a few times. This chain connects TRBV3-1 to TRBJ2-1, with D perhaps assigned TRBD1 or TRBD2 (7 bases each). Germline CDR1 is LGHDT and CDR2 is YNNKEL (reference sequence). V gave up 3 bases and J gave up 5 bases, with 14 bases separating them. The CDR3 is 15 residues long. CDR3: CASSQWQGGNNEQFF. DNA for the CDR3: TGTGCCAGCAGCCAGTGGCAGGGGGGGAACAATGAGCAGTTCTTC.

This clonotype was found once. Mismatch with germline at one junction end may stem from a read error. The V and J genes are TRBV20-1 and TRBJ1-5; D is possibly TRBD1 (5 bases). The CDR3 has 17 amino acids. Germline CDR1 reads DFQATT; CDR2 reads SNEGSKA (reference sequence). CDR3 in DNA: TGCAGTGCTCACCGCCGGGGGGGTGGCTTGAGCAATCAGCCCCAGCGTTTT. This encodes CSAHRRGGGLSNQPQRF.

This clonotype was found a few times. The chain couples TRBV2 to TRBJ2-7, with D maybe TRBD1 (5 bases). Trimming shortened V by 5 bases and J by 3 bases, and 11 bases separated the two germline ends. Looked up from germline, CDR1 is SNHLY and CDR2 is FYNNEI. The length of the CDR3 is 13 residues. The CDR3 loop is CASSKDNHYEQYF. DNA for the CDR3: TGTGCCAGCAGTAAGGACAACCACTACGAGCAGTACTTC.

There are a few counts of this clonotype. The V and J genes are TRBV7-2 and TRBJ2-5, with no clear D. Germline V gene lookup returns CDR1 SGHTA and CDR2 FQGNSA. The ends were cut back, 0 bases at V and 5 bases at J, with 10 bases in the middle. The CDR3 extends over 14 amino acids. The CDR3, as DNA: TGTGCCAGCAGCTTAGCCTCCCGTAGGGAGACCCAGTACTTC. Amino acids: CASSLASRRETQYF.

This clonotype came up a few times. J is TRBJ2-1 and V is TRBV9; 8 nucleotides agree with TRBD1. The J call may be faulty, since TRBJ2-7 better matches the DNA end. The CDR3 is made up of 17 amino acids. Germline CDR1 SGDLS, CDR2 YYNGEE. The CDR3 DNA reads TGTGCCAGCAGCCTTGATCGGACAGGGCGGACCTACAATGAGCAGTACTTC. Translating it yields CASSLDRTGRTYNEQYF.

This clonotype has more than one count but fewer than ten. V usage is TRBV7-2 and J usage is TRBJ2-7, with no clear D. The V gene's germline CDR1 is SGHTA and CDR2 FQGNSA. Trimming left V 1 base short and J 3 bases short, with 13 bases between. The CDR3 runs to 15 residues. In DNA, the CDR3 is TGTGCCAGCAGCTTAGGCGCCGGAGTGGGCTACGAGCAGTACTTC. Protein product: CASSLGAGVGYEQYF.

V usage is TRBV5-1 and J usage is TRBJ1-5; 9 nucleotides match TRBD1. CDR3 length: 14 residues. CDR1 is SGHRS, CDR2 YFSETQ, per germline. V shed 4 bases and J 6 bases; nucleotides not matched to a gene: 5. As DNA, the CDR3 is TGCGCCAGCAGCACCGGACAGGGGAGTCAGCCCCAGCATTTT. It is translated as CASSTGQGSQPQHF. Together with reference TRBV5-1 and TRBJ1-5, the CDR3 gives the full variable domain: KAGVTQTPRYLIKTRGQQVTLSCSPISGHRSVSWYQQTPGQGLQFLFEYFSETQRNKGNFPGRFSGRQFSNSRSEMNVSTLELGDSALYLCASSTGQGSQPQHFGDGTRLSIL.

V is TRBV7-2 and J is TRBJ1-5; D possibly corresponds to TRBD1 (6 bases). The V and J ends lost 5 bases and 5 bases respectively, with 16 bases between them. The germline V gene has CDR1 SGHTA and CDR2 FQGNSA. The CDR3 loop spans 15 amino acids. The CDR3 coding sequence is TGTGCCAGCAGCCCGCCGGGGGGGGCGGATCAGCCCCAGCATTTT. Its protein product is CASSPPGGADQPQHF.

CDR3 nucleotides: TGCAGCGTTTTAGGTATAGACAGGAACTATGGCTACACCTTC. This translates into CSVLGIDRNYGYTF. This rearrangement joins TRBV29-1 to TRBJ1-2, with a possible D match to TRBD1 (6 bases). CDR1 SQVTM and CDR2 ANQGSEA come from the germline V gene. This CDR3 region has 14 residues. Trimming took off 5 bases at V and 2 bases at J, with 15 bases between the two ends.

The sample holds a few counts of this clonotype. V is TRBV6-2 or TRBV6-3 and J is TRBJ2-5; D not resolved. Judging by the DNA end, TRBJ2-7 fits better; the J call may be wrong. Germline V gene data show CDR1 as MNHEY and CDR2 as SVGEGT. CDR3 length: 12 residues. The CDR3 loop reads CASSYPTAEQYF. The CDR3 coding sequence is TGTGCCAGCAGTTACCCAACAGCCGAGCAGTACTTC.

The chain employs TRBV5-5 and TRBJ2-7; possibly TRBD1 or TRBD2 for D (5 bases each). This CDR3 is built from 14 residues. In germline, CDR1 is SGHKS, CDR2 YYEKEE (reference sequence). V was clipped by 3 bases and J by 2 bases, with 12 bases between them. CDR3 sequence reads: CASSSGTATYEQYF. CDR3 nucleotide sequence: TGTGCCAGCAGCTCCGGGACCGCAACCTACGAGCAGTACTTC.

This clonotype was recorded a few times. The chain carries TRBV5-1 and TRBJ2-7; 10 bases align to TRBD1. V gave up 4 bases and J gave up 5 bases; unmatched junction bases: 6. This CDR3 is 14 amino acids long. Germline loops: CDR1 SGHRS, CDR2 YFSETQ. The CDR3 reads CASSTDRGPDEQYF. The DNA of the CDR3 is TGCGCCAGCAGCACAGACAGGGGGCCGGACGAGCAGTACTTC.

This rearrangement joins TRBV30 to TRBJ2-5; TRBD1 matches 7 bases. The V gene end was trimmed by 3 bases and the J gene end by 11 bases; junction bases not matched to a gene: 9. CDR1 and CDR2 (germline): GTSNPN, SVGIG (reference sequence). The length of the CDR3 is 12 residues. The CDR3 nucleotides are TGTGCCTGGAGCCCTGGACAGGAAATGCAGTACTTC. This encodes CAWSPGQEMQYF.

The chain links TRBV30 to TRBJ2-4; D remains ambiguous. V was pared by 1 base and J by 0 bases, with 10 bases between. This CDR3 comprises 15 residues. Germline CDR1 reads GTSNPN; CDR2 reads SVGIG (reference sequence). The CDR3 nucleotides read TGTGCCTGGAGTGAAGTAGGCCTAGCCAAAAACATTCAGTACTTC. Amino acids: CAWSEVGLAKNIQYF.

This clonotype was observed a handful of times. This rearrangement joins TRBV21-1 to TRBJ2-1; no DNA check was done on the table's D call, TRBD1. TRBV21-1 is assigned pseudogene status. The CDR3 totals 17 residues. CDR3 sequence (DNA): TGTGCCAGCAGCAAAGGCCCAGCACAGGGGGCCAACAATGAGCAGTTCTTC. Amino acids: CASSKGPAQGANNEQFF.

The J gene is TRBJ2-1, the V gene TRBV11-2; the D is unclear. From germline, CDR1 is SGHAT and CDR2 FQNNGV. V lost 5 bases, J lost 1 base, and 9 bases lay in between. This CDR3 region has 14 residues. The CDR3 here is CASSPDGSYNEQFF. DNA of the CDR3: TGTGCCAGCAGCCCGGATGGTTCCTACAATGAGCAGTTCTTC.

In its sample, this clonotype was seen a few times. The V and J genes are TRBV27 and TRBJ2-5; D may match TRBD1 or TRBD2 (6 bases each). This CDR3 is built from 16 residues. The ends were cut back, 2 bases at V and 1 base at J, with 14 bases in the middle. Germline V lookup: CDR1 MNHEY, CDR2 SMNVEV (reference sequence). The CDR3 reads CASSLRGWGAQETQYF. The CDR3 nucleotides read TGTGCCAGCAGTTTACGGGGGTGGGGGGCCCAAGAGACCCAGTACTTC.

The chain recombines TRBV9 with TRBJ2-5, with D unclear. Trimming removed 2 bases from V and 0 bases from J, with 11 bases in between. This CDR3 spans 15 amino acids. Germline assignment: CDR1 SGDLS and CDR2 YYNGEE. The CDR3 DNA reads TGTGCCAGCAGCGTCGCTGCCACCTACCAAGAGACCCAGTACTTC. Translating it yields CASSVAATYQETQYF. Filled out from reference TRBV9 and TRBJ2-5, the complete variable domain reads DSGVTQTPKHLITATGQRVTLRCSPRSGDLSVYWYQQSLDQGLQFLIQYYNGEERAKGNILERFSAQQFPDLHSELNLSSLELGDSALYFCASSVAATYQETQYFGPGTRLLVL.

The V gene is TRBV18, the J gene TRBJ2-7; D possibly uses TRBD1 or TRBD2 (5 bases each). The V end was cut by 0 bases, the J end by 2 bases, with 8 bases between. The CDR3 consists of 14 residues. Germline values: CDR1 KGHSH, CDR2 LQKENI. In DNA, the CDR3 is TGTGCCAGCTCACCACCGGGGGTTCCCTACGAGCAGTACTTC. This encodes CASSPPGVPYEQYF.

This clonotype was picked up a small number of times. The chain carries TRBV20-1 and TRBJ2-1; D is undetermined. The V gene lost 2 bases and the J gene lost 8 bases, with 19 bases spanning the gap. Germline loops: CDR1 DFQATT, CDR2 SNEGSKA (reference sequence). The CDR3 is 15 residues long. CDR3 coding DNA: TGCAGTGCTAGACCTGGGTCTCGGTTTGGGGATGAGCAGTTCTTC. Residues: CSARPGSRFGDEQFF.

V and J are TRBV9 and TRBJ2-1; D may be TRBD1 or TRBD2 (5 bases each). Trimming took off 0 bases at V and 5 bases at J, with 12 bases between the two ends. The CDR3 is 15 amino acids. Germline loops: CDR1 SGDLS, CDR2 YYNGEE. The CDR3 sequence: CASSVVGDHDNEQFF. The CDR3 nucleotides are TGTGCCAGCAGCGTAGTAGGGGACCACGACAATGAGCAGTTCTTC.